The T cell receptor beta chain described here comes from a study of blood T cell repertoires in COVID-19. Background on the study: There were acute and convalescent COVID-19 samples, and they came from the United States, Italy and Spain. Sources were T cells, B-cell-depleted T cells, or PBMCs; the material itself was cDNA or gDNA.

There are 18 residues in the CDR3. V lost 4 bases and J lost 4; bases outside the gene matches: 16. Germline CDR1 and CDR2: MRHNA and SNTAGT. The table lists this clone with a count of one. Clones were read by immunoSEQ multiplex PCR, and TCRdb kept only the in-frame ones, dropping some. The data contain about 67,000 clones, around 89% of them seen just once; the ten biggest clones take up 1% to 1.5%. Sequenced: peripheral blood. The receptor's source is a woman between 55 and 75 years old with acute or convalescent COVID-19. The rearrangement uses TRBV6-4 and TRBJ1-5, with 7 positions matching TRBD1. The CDR3 sequence is CASSVNRATGSKNQPQHF. In DNA form, the CDR3 reads TGTGCCAGCAGTGTAAACCGGGCGACAGGGAGTAAGAATCAGCCCCAGCATTTT.